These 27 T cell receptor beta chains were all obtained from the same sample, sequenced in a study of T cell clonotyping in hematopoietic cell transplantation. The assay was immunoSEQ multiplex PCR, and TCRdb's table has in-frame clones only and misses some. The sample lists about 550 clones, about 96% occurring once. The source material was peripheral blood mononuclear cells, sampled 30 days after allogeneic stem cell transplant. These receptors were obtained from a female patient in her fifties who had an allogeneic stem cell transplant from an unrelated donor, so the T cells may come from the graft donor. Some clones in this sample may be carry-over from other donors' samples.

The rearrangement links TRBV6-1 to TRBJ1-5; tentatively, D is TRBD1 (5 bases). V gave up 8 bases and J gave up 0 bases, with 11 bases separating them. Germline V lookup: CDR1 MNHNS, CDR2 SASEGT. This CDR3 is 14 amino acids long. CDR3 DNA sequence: TGTGCCAGCGGCTCGGGGGATAGCAATCAGCCCCAGCATTTT. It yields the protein CASGSGDSNQPQHF.

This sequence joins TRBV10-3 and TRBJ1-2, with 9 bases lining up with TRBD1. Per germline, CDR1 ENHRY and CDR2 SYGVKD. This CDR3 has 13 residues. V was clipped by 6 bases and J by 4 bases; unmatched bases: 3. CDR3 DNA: TGTGCCATCAGCCCGGACAGGGGCTATGGCTACACCTTC. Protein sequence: CAISPDRGYGYTF.

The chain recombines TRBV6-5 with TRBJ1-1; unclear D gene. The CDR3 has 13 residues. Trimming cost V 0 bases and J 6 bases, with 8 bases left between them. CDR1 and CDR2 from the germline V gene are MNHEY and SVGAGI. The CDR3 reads CASSYSGLPEAFF. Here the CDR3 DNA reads TGTGCCAGCAGTTACTCGGGCCTCCCTGAAGCTTTCTTT.

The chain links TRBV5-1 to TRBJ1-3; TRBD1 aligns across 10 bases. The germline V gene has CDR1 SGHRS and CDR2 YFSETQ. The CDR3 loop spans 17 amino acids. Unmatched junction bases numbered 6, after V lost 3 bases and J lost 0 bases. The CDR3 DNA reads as TGCGCCAGCAGCTACGGGACAGGGGCTCCCTCTGGAAACACCATATATTTT. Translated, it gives CASSYGTGAPSGNTIYF.

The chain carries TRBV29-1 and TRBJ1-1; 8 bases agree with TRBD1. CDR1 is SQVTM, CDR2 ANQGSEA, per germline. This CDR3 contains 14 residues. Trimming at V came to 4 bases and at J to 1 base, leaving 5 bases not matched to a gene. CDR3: CSVARGLGNTEAFF. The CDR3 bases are TGCAGCGTTGCCAGGGGGCTTGGGAACACTGAAGCTTTCTTT.

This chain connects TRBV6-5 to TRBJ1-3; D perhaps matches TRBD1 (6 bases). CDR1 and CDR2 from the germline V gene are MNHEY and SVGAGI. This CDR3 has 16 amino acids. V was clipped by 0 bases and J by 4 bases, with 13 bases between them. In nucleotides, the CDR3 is TGTGCCAGCAGTTACTCTACCGCCACAGGGGGAAACACCATATATTTT. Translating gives CASSYSTATGGNTIYF.

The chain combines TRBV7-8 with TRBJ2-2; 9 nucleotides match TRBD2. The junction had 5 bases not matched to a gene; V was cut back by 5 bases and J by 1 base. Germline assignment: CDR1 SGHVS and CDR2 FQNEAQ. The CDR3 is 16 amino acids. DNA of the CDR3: TGTGCCAGCAGCCCGCGGGGGGGTCAGAACACCGGGGAGCTGTTTTTT. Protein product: CASSPRGGQNTGELFF.

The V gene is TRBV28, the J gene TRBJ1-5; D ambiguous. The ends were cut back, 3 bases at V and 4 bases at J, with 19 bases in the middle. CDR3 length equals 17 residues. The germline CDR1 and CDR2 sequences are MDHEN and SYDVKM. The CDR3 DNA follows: TGTGCCAGCAGTTTGAAGCGGAAAGGCGAAAGGAATCAGCCCCAGCATTTT. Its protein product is CASSLKRKGERNQPQHF.

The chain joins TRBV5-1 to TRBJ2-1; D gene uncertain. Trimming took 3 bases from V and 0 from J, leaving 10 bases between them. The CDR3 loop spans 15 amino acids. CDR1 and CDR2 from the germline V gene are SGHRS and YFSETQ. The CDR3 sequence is CASSSYKSSYNEQFF. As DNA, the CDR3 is TGCGCCAGCAGCTCGTACAAGAGCTCCTACAATGAGCAGTTCTTC.

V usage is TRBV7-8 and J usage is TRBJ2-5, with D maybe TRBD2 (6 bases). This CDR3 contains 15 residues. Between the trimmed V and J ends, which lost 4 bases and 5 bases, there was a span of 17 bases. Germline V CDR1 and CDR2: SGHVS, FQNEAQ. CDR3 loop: CASSSPGDGRETQYF. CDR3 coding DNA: TGTGCCAGCAGCTCGCCGGGGGACGGCCGGGAGACCCAGTACTTC.

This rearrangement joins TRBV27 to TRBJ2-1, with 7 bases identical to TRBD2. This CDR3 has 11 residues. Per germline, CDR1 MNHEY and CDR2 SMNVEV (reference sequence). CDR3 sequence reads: CGSGRDWLQFF. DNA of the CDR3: TGTGGATCAGGGAGGGACTGGTTACAGTTCTTC.

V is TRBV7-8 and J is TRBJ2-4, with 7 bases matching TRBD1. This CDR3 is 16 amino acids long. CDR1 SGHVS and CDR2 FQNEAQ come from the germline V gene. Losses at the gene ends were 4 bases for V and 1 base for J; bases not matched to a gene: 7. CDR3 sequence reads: CASSWTGSSAKNIQYF. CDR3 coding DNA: TGTGCCAGCAGCTGGACAGGTTCCTCTGCCAAAAACATTCAGTACTTC.

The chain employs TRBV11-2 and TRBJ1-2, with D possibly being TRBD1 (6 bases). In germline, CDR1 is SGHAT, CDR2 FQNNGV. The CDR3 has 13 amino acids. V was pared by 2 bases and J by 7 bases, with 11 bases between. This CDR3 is CASSLRGGPGYTF. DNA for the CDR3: TGTGCCAGCAGCTTAAGGGGGGGACCTGGCTACACCTTC. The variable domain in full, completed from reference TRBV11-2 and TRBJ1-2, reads EAGVAQSPRYKIIEKRQSVAFWCNPISGHATLYWYQQILGQGPKLLIQFQNNGVVDDSQLPKDRFSAERLKGVDSTLKIQPAKLEDSAVYLCASSLRGGPGYTFGSGTRLTVV.

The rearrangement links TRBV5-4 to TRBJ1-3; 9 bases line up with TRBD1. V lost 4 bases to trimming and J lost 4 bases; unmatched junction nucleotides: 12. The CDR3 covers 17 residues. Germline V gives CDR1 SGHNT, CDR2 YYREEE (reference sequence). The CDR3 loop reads CASSPQLGTGIGNTIYF. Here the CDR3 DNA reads TGTGCCAGCAGCCCACAGCTAGGGACAGGGATCGGAAACACCATATATTTT.

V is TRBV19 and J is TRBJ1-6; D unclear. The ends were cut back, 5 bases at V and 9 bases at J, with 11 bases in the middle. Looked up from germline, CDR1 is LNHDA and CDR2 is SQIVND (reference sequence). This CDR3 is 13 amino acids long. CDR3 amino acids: CASSSTLFSPLHF. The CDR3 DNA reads TGTGCCAGTAGTTCGACGCTTTTTTCACCCCTCCACTTT.

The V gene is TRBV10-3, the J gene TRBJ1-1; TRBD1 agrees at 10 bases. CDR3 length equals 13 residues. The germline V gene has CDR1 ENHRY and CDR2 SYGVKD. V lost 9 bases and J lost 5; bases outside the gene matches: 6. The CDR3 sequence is CAITGTGVTEAFF. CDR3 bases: TGTGCCATTACCGGGACAGGGGTGACTGAAGCTTTCTTT.

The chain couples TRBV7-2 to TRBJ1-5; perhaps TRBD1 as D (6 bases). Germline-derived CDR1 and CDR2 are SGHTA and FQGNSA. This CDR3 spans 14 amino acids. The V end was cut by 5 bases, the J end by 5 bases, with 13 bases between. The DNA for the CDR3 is TGTGCCAGCAGCGAGGACAGCGAATATCAGCCCCAGCATTTT. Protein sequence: CASSEDSEYQPQHF.

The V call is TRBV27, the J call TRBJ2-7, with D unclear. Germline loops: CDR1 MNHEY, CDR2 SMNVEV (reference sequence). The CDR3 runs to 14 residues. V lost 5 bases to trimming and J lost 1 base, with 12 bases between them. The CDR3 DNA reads TGTGCCAGCAGTCTGTTACGTGGGTCCTACGAGCAGTACTTC. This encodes CASSLLRGSYEQYF.

The CDR3 sequence: CASSQGREGNEQFF. The CDR3 DNA follows: TGTGCCAGCAGCCAAGGACGGGAGGGCAATGAGCAGTTCTTC. The chain links TRBV4-2 to TRBJ2-1; 8 bases map to TRBD2. Germline V gene lookup returns CDR1 LGHNA and CDR2 YNFKEQ. There are 14 residues in the CDR3. The trim removed 1 base at V and 6 bases at J, leaving 2 bases unmatched.

The CDR3 sequence is CATSRDVALGGNGYTF. In DNA, the CDR3 is TGTGCCACCAGCAGAGATGTGGCGTTAGGGGGGAATGGCTACACCTTC. The genes are TRBV15 and TRBJ1-2, with a tentative D call TRBD1 (6 bases). This CDR3 comprises 16 residues. V was shortened by 0 bases and J by 6 bases, with 17 bases between the two germline ends. The germline V gene has CDR1 LNHNV and CDR2 YYDKDF (reference sequence).

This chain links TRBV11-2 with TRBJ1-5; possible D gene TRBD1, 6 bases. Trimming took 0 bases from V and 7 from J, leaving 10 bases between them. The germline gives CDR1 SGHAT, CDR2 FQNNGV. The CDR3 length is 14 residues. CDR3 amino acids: CASSLDVRGQPQHF. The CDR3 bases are TGTGCCAGCAGCTTAGACGTTAGGGGGCAGCCCCAGCATTTT.

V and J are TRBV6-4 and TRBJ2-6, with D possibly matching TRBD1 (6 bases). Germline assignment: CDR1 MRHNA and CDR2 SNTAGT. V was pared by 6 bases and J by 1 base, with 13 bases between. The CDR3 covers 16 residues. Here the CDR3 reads CASSQDSSSGANVLTF. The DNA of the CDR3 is TGTGCCAGCAGCCAGGACAGTTCATCTGGGGCCAACGTCCTGACTTTC.

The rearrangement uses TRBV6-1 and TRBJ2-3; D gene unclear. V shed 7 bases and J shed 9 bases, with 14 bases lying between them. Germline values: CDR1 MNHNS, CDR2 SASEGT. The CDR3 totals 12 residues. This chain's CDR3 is CASTSRISTQYF. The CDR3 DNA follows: TGTGCCAGCACGAGTAGAATCTCAACGCAGTATTTT.

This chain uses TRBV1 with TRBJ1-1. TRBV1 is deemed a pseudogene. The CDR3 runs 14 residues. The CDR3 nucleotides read TGCACCAGCAGCCAAGTTCATAGGAACACTGAAGCTTTCTTT. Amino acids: CTSSQVHRNTEAFF.

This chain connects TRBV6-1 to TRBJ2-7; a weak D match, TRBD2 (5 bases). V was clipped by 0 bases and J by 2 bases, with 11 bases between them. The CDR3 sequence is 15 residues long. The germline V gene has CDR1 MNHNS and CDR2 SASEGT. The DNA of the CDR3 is TGTGCCAGCAGTGAAGCTTTGAGGGCGACCTACGAGCAGTACTTC. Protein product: CASSEALRATYEQYF.

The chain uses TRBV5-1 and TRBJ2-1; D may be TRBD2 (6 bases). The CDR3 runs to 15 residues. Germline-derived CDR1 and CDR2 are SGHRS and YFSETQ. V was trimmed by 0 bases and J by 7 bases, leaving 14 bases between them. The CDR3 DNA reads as TGCGCCAGCAGCTTGGCCGGAGGACTATCTAATGAGCAGTTCTTC. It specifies CASSLAGGLSNEQFF.

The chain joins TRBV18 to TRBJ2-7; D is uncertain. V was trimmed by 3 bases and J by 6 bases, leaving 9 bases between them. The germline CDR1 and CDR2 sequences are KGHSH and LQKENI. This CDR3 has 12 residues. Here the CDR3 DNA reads TGTGCCAGCTCACCCGAAATGGTCGAGCAGTACTTC. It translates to CASSPEMVEQYF.